The 20 T cell receptor beta chains reported below all come from one sample, sequenced in a study of T cell responses to AZD1222 COVID-19 vaccine. Measured with immunoSEQ multiplex PCR; TCRdb has only the in-frame clones, and not every one. Seen here are over 100,000 clones, around nine tenths observed once, and the top ten hold more than 15%. The input for sequencing was peripheral blood, taken on day 0 of AZD1222 vaccination. The source of these receptors is an adult in good health.

The gene calls are TRBV6-5 and TRBJ2-1; the match to TRBD1 covers 10 bases. Germline V CDR1 and CDR2: MNHEY, SVGAGI. Losses at the gene ends were 6 bases for V and 5 bases for J; bases not matched to a gene: 4. This CDR3 is 14 amino acids long. The CDR3 coding sequence is TGTGCCAGCAGAGGGACAGGGGCGAACAATGAGCAGTTCTTC. Protein sequence: CASRGTGANNEQFF.

The chain carries TRBV24-1 and TRBJ1-5; 9 nucleotides align to TRBD1. V lost 4 bases to trimming and J lost 3 bases; unmatched junction nucleotides: 6. This CDR3 spans 16 amino acids. Per germline, CDR1 KGHDR and CDR2 SFDVKD. CDR3: CATSEAGQGPNQPQHF. The CDR3 DNA sequence: TGTGCCACCAGTGAGGCGGGACAGGGCCCCAATCAGCCCCAGCATTTT.

The chain uses TRBV7-3 and TRBJ2-3; 14 bases are a match to TRBD2. Germline loops: CDR1 SGHTA, CDR2 FQGTGA. The CDR3 has 16 amino acids. V dropped 6 bases and J dropped 4; count of bases not matched to a gene: 6. Here the CDR3 DNA reads TGTGCCAGCAGTCGGACTAGCGGGAGGATCCCAGATACGCAGTATTTT. This gives the protein CASSRTSGRIPDTQYF.

CDR3: CASSRAGGTQYF. In DNA form, the CDR3 reads TGTGCCAGCAGCCGAGCCGGGGGGACCCAGTACTTC. The rearrangement links TRBV7-2 to TRBJ2-5; D is possibly TRBD2 (6 bases). The V end was cut by 5 bases, the J end by 7 bases, with 11 bases between. CDR3 length: 12 amino acids. The germline V gene has CDR1 SGHTA and CDR2 FQGNSA. The whole variable domain, filled in from reference TRBV7-2 and TRBJ2-5, reads GAGVSQSPSNKVTEKGKDVELRCDPISGHTALYWYRQSLGQGLEFLIYFQGNSAPDKSGLPSDRFSAERTGGSVSTLTIQRTQQEDSAVYLCASSRAGGTQYFGPGTRLLVL.

The chain recombines TRBV3-1 (or the pseudogene TRBV3-2) with TRBJ2-1, with 12 positions matching TRBD2. Trimming removed 5 bases from V and 9 bases from J; junction bases left unmatched: 8. CDR1 is LGHDT and CDR2 is YNNKEL in the germline V gene (reference sequence). The CDR3 totals 15 residues. The CDR3 region is CASSTRLAGVSEQFF. In DNA form, the CDR3 reads TGTGCCAGCAGCACCCGACTAGCGGGAGTGAGTGAGCAGTTCTTC.

The gene calls are TRBV18 and TRBJ1-4, with no clear D. Trimming removed 6 bases at V and 5 bases at J, with 16 bases between. The germline V gene encodes CDR1 KGHSH and CDR2 LQKENI. The CDR3 is 15 amino acids. Here the CDR3 DNA reads TGTGCCAGCTCTTACAAGGCAGGAGGAAATGAAAAACTGTTTTTT. Amino acids: CASSYKAGGNEKLFF.

J is TRBJ2-3 and V is TRBV19; D possibly corresponds to TRBD2 (7 bases). Trimming left V 7 bases short and J 1 base short, with 9 bases between. Germline CDR1 and CDR2: LNHDA and SQIVND (reference sequence). The CDR3 sequence is 13 residues long. The CDR3 region is CASNGGRTDTQYF. CDR3 bases: TGTGCCAGTAACGGGGGGCGCACAGATACGCAGTATTTT.

J is TRBJ2-7 and V is TRBV5-4; 9 bases map to TRBD1. The ends lost 5 bases at V and 4 bases at J; junction bases unmatched: 10. Germline-derived CDR1 and CDR2 are SGHNT and YYREEE (reference sequence). This CDR3 region has 15 residues. For the CDR3, the DNA is TGTGCCAGCAGATCCGGTGACAGGGGGGTATACGAGCAGTACTTC. It translates to CASRSGDRGVYEQYF. Supplemented by reference TRBV5-4 and TRBJ2-7, the full variable domain reads ETGVTQSPTHLIKTRGQQVTLRCSSQSGHNTVSWYQQALGQGPQFIFQYYREEENGRGNFPPRFSGLQFPNYSSELNVNALELDDSALYLCASRSGDRGVYEQYFGPGTRLTVT.

This rearrangement joins TRBV6-4 to TRBJ2-1; D possibly corresponds to TRBD2 (7 bases). The CDR3 consists of 14 residues. V was shortened by 3 bases and J by 6 bases, with 12 bases between the two germline ends. CDR1 MRHNA and CDR2 SNTAGT come from the germline V gene. In DNA form, the CDR3 reads TGTGCCAGCAGTGAGGAGGGGGGGATCAATGAGCAGTTCTTC. Protein: CASSEEGGINEQFF.

This chain connects TRBV6-6 to TRBJ2-7, with 11 bases aligning to TRBD1. This CDR3 has 15 residues. The junction had 9 bases not matched to a gene; V was cut back by 5 bases and J by 6 bases. In germline, CDR1 is MNHNY, CDR2 SVGAGI (reference sequence). The CDR3 loop reads CASSPGTGGMAEQYV. The CDR3 region has the DNA TGTGCCAGCAGTCCCGGGACAGGGGGGATGGCCGAGCAGTACGTC.

The chain employs TRBV16 and TRBJ1-6; a possible D gene is TRBD1 (5 bases). The V end lost 1 base, the J end lost 5 bases, and 9 bases lay between the germline ends. Germline V gene data show CDR1 as KGHSY and CDR2 as FQNENV. The CDR3 sequence is 15 residues long. The CDR3 reads CASSQWGSNNSPLHF. In nucleotides, the CDR3 is TGTGCCAGCAGCCAATGGGGGTCTAATAATTCACCCCTCCACTTT.

The chain has TRBV4-1 and TRBJ2-3; TRBD2 matches at 11 bases. CDR1 is MGHRA and CDR2 is YSYEKL in the germline V gene. V lost 2 bases, J lost 4 bases, and 2 bases stayed unmatched. This CDR3 spans 15 amino acids. CDR3 region: CASSQTSGGADTQYF. The CDR3 region has the DNA TGCGCCAGCAGCCAAACTAGCGGGGGAGCAGATACGCAGTATTTT.

The chain employs TRBV5-6 and TRBJ2-1, with 7 nucleotides matching TRBD1. The CDR3 is 16 residues long. Trimming cost V 0 bases and J 0 bases; bases outside gene matches: 3. Germline lookup yields CDR1 SGHDT and CDR2 YYEEEE. CDR3 DNA sequence: TGTGCCAGCAGCTTGGTGGGACAGAGCTCCTACAATGAGCAGTTCTTC. It codes for CASSLVGQSSYNEQFF.

The chain has TRBV6-5 and TRBJ1-2; D may be TRBD1 (5 bases). The V end lost 6 bases, the J end lost 5 bases, and 16 bases lay between the germline ends. This CDR3 spans 14 amino acids. Germline V gene data show CDR1 as MNHEY and CDR2 as SVGAGI. The CDR3 region is CASSFGGTIYGYTF. CDR3 bases: TGTGCCAGCAGCTTTGGGGGGACTATTTATGGCTACACCTTC.

The genes are TRBV6-6 and TRBJ1-4, with D unresolved. The CDR3 runs to 13 residues. V lost 6 bases, J lost 4 bases, and 9 bases lay in between. Germline CDR1 MNHNY, CDR2 SVGAGI (reference sequence). The CDR3 DNA follows: TGTGCCAGCAGAGGACCGAGTAATGAAAAACTGTTTTTT. This codes for CASRGPSNEKLFF.

J is TRBJ1-1 and V is TRBV2; D uncertain. The CDR3 runs 13 residues. V dropped 7 bases and J dropped 0 bases, with 9 bases sitting between them. Germline CDR1 reads SNHLY; CDR2 reads FYNNEI. The CDR3 nucleotides are TGTGCCAGCAAAAGGGCAGTGAACACTGAAGCTTTCTTT. Residues: CASKRAVNTEAFF.

This clone was seen a single time. V and J are TRBV21-1 and TRBJ1-2; the table gives TRBD1 as D, unverified against the DNA. TRBV21-1 is deemed a pseudogene. The CDR3 spans 14 residues. Written as DNA, the CDR3 is TGTGCCAGCAGCAAAGGTACAACGTACTATGGCTACACCTTC. This codes for CASSKGTTYYGYTF.

Here the CDR3 reads CASSLGLVATEAFF. CDR3 nucleotides: TGTGCCAGCAGTCTCGGGCTGGTGGCCACTGAAGCTTTCTTT. V and J are TRBV3-1 (or the pseudogene TRBV3-2) and TRBJ1-1, with D unclear. CDR1 and CDR2 (germline): LGHDT, YNNKEL (reference sequence). V lost 6 bases and J lost 4, with 15 bases in between. The CDR3 contains 14 residues.

The chain joins TRBV19 to TRBJ2-6; no definite D call. This CDR3 comprises 15 residues. Per germline, CDR1 LNHDA and CDR2 SQIVND (reference sequence). With 5 bases removed from V and 3 bases from J, the gap between germline ends came to 11 bases. CDR3 region: CASSPGKGGANVLTF. CDR3 DNA sequence: TGTGCCAGTAGTCCAGGTAAAGGTGGGGCCAACGTCCTGACTTTC.

The chain is built from TRBV7-9 and TRBJ1-2, with TRBD1 identical over 7 bases. In germline, CDR1 is SEHNR, CDR2 FQNEAQ (reference sequence). Trimming at V came to 4 bases and at J to 2 bases, leaving 1 base not matched to a gene. The CDR3 is 13 residues long. CDR3 protein: CASSSTGNYGYTF. The CDR3, as DNA: TGTGCCAGCAGCTCGACAGGGAACTATGGCTACACCTTC.